Below, 30 T cell receptor beta chains from the same sample are listed, as sequenced in a study of blood T cells in healthy people across ages. For the second PCR, which ran for about 7 to 11 cycles, a sample-barcoded 5' primer and a J-beta primer mix were used. MiXCR was run by TCRdb on the 5' RACE reads, yielding one entry per CDR3 protein. This sample has over 1.5 million distinct CDR3 sequences; roughly 49% occur once, and the top ten carry more than 2%. The source material was blood. These receptors all stem from a woman aged 40-49 years in good health.

The chain recombines TRBV20-1 with TRBJ1-1, with unresolved D. Trimming shortened V by 5 bases and J by 5 bases, and 15 bases separated the two germline ends. Germline V gives CDR1 DFQATT, CDR2 SNEGSKA (reference sequence). CDR3 length: 13 residues. The chain's CDR3 is CSAGPQVGTEAFF. The CDR3 nucleotides read TGCAGTGCTGGACCTCAGGTGGGGACTGAAGCTTTCTTT.

J is TRBJ2-3 and V is TRBV12-3 or TRBV12-4, with 12 bases matching TRBD2. The CDR3 length is 17 residues. V lost 1 base and J lost 4; bases outside the gene matches: 6. CDR3 loop: CASSLVGLAGGPDTQYF. The CDR3 DNA is TGTGCCAGCAGTTTAGTCGGCCTAGCGGGGGGGCCAGATACGCAGTATTTT.

The genes are TRBV7-6 and TRBJ2-7, with D hard to call. The CDR3 is 13 amino acids. CDR1 SGHVS and CDR2 FNYEAQ come from the germline V gene. The V end lost 6 bases, the J end lost 4 bases, and 13 bases lay between the germline ends. This CDR3 is CASRRSDGYEQYF. DNA for the CDR3: TGTGCCAGCAGGCGATCGGACGGGTACGAGCAGTACTTC.

This chain joins TRBV29-1 and TRBJ2-2; maybe TRBD1 (6 bases). Trimming took off 3 bases at V and 3 bases at J, with 8 bases between the two ends. Per the germline V gene, CDR1 is SQVTM and CDR2 is ANQGSEA. The CDR3 is made up of 13 amino acids. The CDR3 is CSVDQGYTGELFF. As DNA, the CDR3 is TGCAGCGTTGATCAGGGGTACACCGGGGAGCTGTTTTTT.

The V call is TRBV4-2, the J call TRBJ2-5; D not certain. Trimming removed 2 bases at V and 4 bases at J, with 17 bases between. Germline CDR1 and CDR2: LGHNA and YNFKEQ. The CDR3 length is 16 residues. CDR3 sequence reads: CASSQPIEWGRETQYF. CDR3 sequence (DNA): TGTGCCAGCAGCCAACCAATCGAGTGGGGTAGAGAGACCCAGTACTTC.

This clonotype has only one observation. Germline and junction disagree at one end, which may indicate a read error. This chain joins TRBV7-8 and TRBJ2-7; no firm D call. Germline V lookup: CDR1 SGHVS, CDR2 FQNEAQ. The length of the CDR3 is 12 residues. CDR3 loop: CTSSLAWYEQYF. The DNA of the CDR3 is TGTACCAGCAGCTTAGCATGGTACGAGCAGTACTTC.

Concerning this clonotype: This may be a read error: a much more frequent sequence differs by one nucleotide. J is TRBJ2-6 and V is TRBV20-1; tentatively, D is TRBD1 or TRBD2 (6 bases each). The CDR3 consists of 15 residues. Germline V lookup: CDR1 DFQATT, CDR2 SNEGSKA (reference sequence). Trimming cost V 0 bases and J 2 bases, with 8 bases left between them. CDR3 DNA sequence: TGCAGTGCTAGAGAAGGGGGGACTGGGGCCAACGTCCTGACTTTC. Translation gives CSAREGGTGANVLTF.

The rearrangement uses TRBV20-1 and TRBJ2-6; TRBD1 matches at 10 bases. The V and J ends lost 6 bases and 0 bases, in that order; junction bases with no gene match: 8. Germline CDR1 is DFQATT and CDR2 is SNEGSKA (reference sequence). The CDR3 consists of 17 residues. DNA of the CDR3: TGCAGTGCAAAGGGACAGGGGAGGGCCTCTGGGGCCAACGTCCTGACTTTC. It encodes CSAKGQGRASGANVLTF.

CDR3 DNA: TGCAGTGCTAGAGCTAGCGGGGGGTGGGGGGAGACCCAGTACTTC. Translation gives CSARASGGWGETQYF. The genes are TRBV20-1 and TRBJ2-4; 11 bases map to TRBD2. Gene TRBJ2-5 matches the end of the DNA better, so the J call may be wrong. CDR1 is DFQATT, CDR2 SNEGSKA, per germline (reference sequence). This CDR3 spans 15 amino acids.

The gene calls are TRBV6-5 and TRBJ2-7; 9 bases fit TRBD1. Germline V gene lookup returns CDR1 MNHEY and CDR2 SVGAGI. The CDR3 length is 14 residues. The J segment lost 5 bases and the V segment lost 7 bases, leaving 9 bases of the junction unmatched. CDR3 in amino acids: CASKLQGAGDEQYF. CDR3 sequence (DNA): TGTGCCAGCAAGCTACAGGGGGCTGGGGACGAGCAGTACTTC.

This chain connects TRBV28 to TRBJ2-1; 7 bases match TRBD1. Germline V lookup: CDR1 MDHEN, CDR2 SYDVKM. V gave up 3 bases and J gave up 8 bases; unmatched junction bases: 10. The CDR3 loop spans 15 amino acids. The CDR3 loop reads CASSFGATGDDEQFF. As DNA, the CDR3 is TGTGCCAGCAGTTTTGGTGCAACAGGGGATGATGAGCAGTTCTTC.

This clonotype was recorded a few times. The chain recombines TRBV24-1 with TRBJ2-1; D perhaps matches TRBD1 (6 bases). From germline, CDR1 is KGHDR and CDR2 SFDVKD. The CDR3 sequence is 13 residues long. Trimming removed 5 bases from V and 8 bases from J, with 12 bases in between. In DNA form, the CDR3 reads TGTGCCACCAGTGGGGGGCTCGGGGATGAGCAGTTCTTC. This translates into CATSGGLGDEQFF.

This clonotype was counted only a few times. The rearrangement links TRBV6-1 to TRBJ2-3; the D is unclear. Trimming left V 6 bases short and J 2 bases short, with 12 bases between. Germline CDR1 reads MNHNS; CDR2 reads SASEGT. CDR3 length equals 14 residues. In nucleotides, the CDR3 is TGTGCCAGCAGCTCCGGACCGACCACAGATACGCAGTATTTT. It is translated as CASSSGPTTDTQYF.

The sample holds a few counts of this clonotype. The chain carries TRBV11-2 and TRBJ1-1; D gene uncertain. CDR3 length equals 17 residues. V was pared by 0 bases and J by 0 bases, with 14 bases between. Germline CDR1 SGHAT, CDR2 FQNNGV. The CDR3 here is CASSLDKGVGMNTEAFF. CDR3 nucleotide sequence: TGTGCCAGCAGCTTAGATAAGGGTGTCGGGATGAACACTGAAGCTTTCTTT.

The V call is TRBV29-1, the J call TRBJ1-1, with a weak D call TRBD1 (6 bases). This CDR3 is built from 15 residues. Trimming took off 3 bases at V and 1 base at J, with 15 bases between the two ends. Germline loops: CDR1 SQVTM, CDR2 ANQGSEA. CDR3 residues: CSVDWGAVGNTEAFF. The CDR3 DNA is TGCAGCGTTGACTGGGGGGCCGTTGGGAACACTGAAGCTTTCTTT.

The chain couples TRBV6-5 to TRBJ2-3; D gene uncertain. The germline V gene encodes CDR1 MNHEY and CDR2 SVGAGI. The CDR3 has 13 amino acids. V was trimmed by 6 bases and J by 5 bases, leaving 12 bases between them. CDR3 sequence: CASSQQVEDTQYF. CDR3 in DNA: TGTGCCAGCAGCCAGCAGGTTGAAGATACGCAGTATTTT.

Only a few counts were recorded for this clonotype. The rearrangement uses TRBV6-5 and TRBJ2-3; D call uncertain. CDR3 length: 13 residues. Germline V lookup: CDR1 MNHEY, CDR2 SVGAGI. V was clipped by 6 bases and J by 1 base, with 8 bases between them. Here the CDR3 DNA reads TGTGCCAGCAGCATCGAGGGCACAGATACGCAGTATTTT. This encodes CASSIEGTDTQYF.

The gene calls are TRBV5-5 and TRBJ2-1, with a tentative D call TRBD1 (6 bases). The CDR3 loop spans 14 amino acids. The V end was cut by 3 bases, the J end by 6 bases, with 13 bases between. In germline, CDR1 is SGHKS, CDR2 YYEKEE (reference sequence). The CDR3 reads CASSYGVQGNEQFF. The CDR3 DNA sequence: TGTGCCAGCAGCTATGGAGTACAGGGCAATGAGCAGTTCTTC.

This rearrangement joins TRBV6-5 to TRBJ1-6; no definite D call. The CDR3 covers 14 residues. Germline CDR1 MNHEY, CDR2 SVGAGI. V shed 4 bases and J shed 8 bases, with 12 bases lying between them. This CDR3 reads CASSSLGGDSPLHF. The CDR3 DNA reads TGTGCCAGCAGTTCCCTGGGAGGTGATTCACCCCTCCACTTT.

The sample holds a few counts of this clonotype. Written as DNA, the CDR3 is TGCGCCAGCAGCCAATACGGTGGTGAGCAGTTCTTC. As protein: CASSQYGGEQFF. The chain recombines TRBV4-3 with TRBJ2-1; no reliable D call. The germline V gene encodes CDR1 LGHNA and CDR2 YSLEER. The CDR3 covers 12 residues. The V gene lost 2 bases and the J gene lost 9 bases, with 8 bases spanning the gap.

This clonotype showed up just once. Here the CDR3 reads CASSVSRGENTGELFF. The CDR3 bases are TGTGCCAGCAGCGTGTCTCGGGGGGAGAACACCGGGGAGCTGTTTTTT. The chain joins TRBV9 to TRBJ2-2, with 7 bases identical to TRBD2. From germline, CDR1 is SGDLS and CDR2 YYNGEE. This CDR3 spans 16 amino acids. Trimming removed 2 bases from V and 1 base from J; junction bases left unmatched: 5. Variable domain in full (rest from reference TRBV9 and TRBJ2-2): DSGVTQTPKHLITATGQRVTLRCSPRSGDLSVYWYQQSLDQGLQFLIQYYNGEERAKGNILERFSAQQFPDLHSELNLSSLELGDSALYFCASSVSRGENTGELFFGEGSRLTVL.

The chain has TRBV29-1 and TRBJ1-2; TRBD1 is a possible D gene (5 bases). CDR1 and CDR2 (germline): SQVTM, ANQGSEA. Trimming removed 6 bases at V and 7 bases at J, with 12 bases between. The CDR3 covers 11 residues. CDR3 in amino acids: CSVHPGVGYTF. CDR3 nucleotide sequence: TGCAGCGTCCACCCGGGGGTTGGCTACACCTTC. The whole variable domain, remainder taken from reference TRBV29-1 and TRBJ1-2, is SAVISQKPSRDICQRGTSLTIQCQVDSQVTMMFWYRQQPGQSLTLIATANQGSEATYESGFVIDKFPISRPNLTFSTLTVSNMSPEDSSIYLCSVHPGVGYTFGSGTRLTVV.

This clonotype was detected a few times. DNA of the CDR3: TGTGCCAGCAGGATCCCCGGGACAGTTAACTATGGCTACACCTTC. It specifies CASRIPGTVNYGYTF. The V gene is TRBV6-2 or TRBV6-3, the J gene TRBJ1-2; 7 bases align to TRBD1. The V gene's germline CDR1 is MNHEY and CDR2 SVGEGT. The V gene end was trimmed by 6 bases and the J gene end by 1 base; junction bases not matched to a gene: 8. This CDR3 region has 15 residues.

The chain is built from TRBV12-3 or TRBV12-4 and TRBJ1-2; 9 nucleotides line up with TRBD1. This CDR3 spans 12 amino acids. The trim removed 2 bases at V and 10 bases at J, leaving 2 bases unmatched. The CDR3 DNA reads as TGTGCCAGCAGTTTATGGACAGGGGTCTACACCTTC. The encoded protein is CASSLWTGVYTF.

The rearrangement links TRBV7-9 to TRBJ2-6; 8 bases match TRBD1. Germline V lookup: CDR1 SEHNR, CDR2 FQNEAQ (reference sequence). CDR3 length equals 17 residues. J gave up 0 bases and V 2 bases, and 3 bases lay outside the gene matches. The CDR3, as DNA: TGTGCCAGCAGCTTAAGGGGACAGGTCTCTGGGGCCAACGTCCTGACTTTC. Its protein is CASSLRGQVSGANVLTF.

This chain connects TRBV6-6 to TRBJ2-1, with no clear D. This CDR3 comprises 12 residues. V lost 5 bases and J lost 10, with 12 bases in between. Germline V gene lookup returns CDR1 MNHNY and CDR2 SVGAGI (reference sequence). This chain's CDR3 is CASSPLIGEQFF. The CDR3 region has the DNA TGTGCCAGCAGTCCCCTCATCGGGGAGCAGTTCTTC.

This clonotype was detected many times. The V and J genes are TRBV29-1 and TRBJ1-2, with TRBD1 matching 7 bases. The germline gives CDR1 SQVTM, CDR2 ANQGSEA. The CDR3 length is 11 residues. V dropped 4 bases and J dropped 9; count of bases not matched to a gene: 5. The CDR3 DNA reads as TGCAGCGTTGTTATGACAGGGAGCTACACCTTC. It codes for CSVVMTGSYTF.

J is TRBJ2-7 and V is TRBV9; tentatively, D is TRBD1 or TRBD2 (5 bases each). TRBJ2-5 matches the DNA end more closely, so the J call is doubtful. This CDR3 is built from 18 residues. CDR1 is SGDLS, CDR2 YYNGEE, per germline. The CDR3 loop is CASSVDRGLRYQWETQYF. The CDR3 DNA reads TGTGCCAGCAGCGTAGATCGGGGCTTAAGGTACCAGTGGGAGACCCAGTACTTC.

This clonotype was picked up many times. CDR3 sequence (DNA): TGTGCCAGCAGTGAAAGGGTCGGGGGCTCCTACAATGAGCAGTTCTTC. Its protein product is CASSERVGGSYNEQFF. This chain connects TRBV2 to TRBJ2-1; tentative D call: TRBD2 (6 bases). V lost 2 bases and J 0 bases, leaving 11 bases between the germline ends. There are 16 residues in the CDR3. Germline CDR1 SNHLY, CDR2 FYNNEI. The entire variable domain, with the rest obtained from reference TRBV2 and TRBJ2-1, is as follows: EPEVTQTPSHQVTQMGQEVILRCVPISNHLYFYWYRQILGQKVEFLVSFYNNEISEKSEIFDDQFSVERPDGSNFTLKIRSTKLEDSAMYFCASSERVGGSYNEQFFGPGTRLTVL.

The chain has TRBV6-1 and TRBJ1-1; 9 bases are a match to TRBD1. CDR3 size: 13 residues. With V trimmed by 6 bases and J by 11 bases, 10 bases remained unmatched. Germline V gene data show CDR1 as MNHNS and CDR2 as SASEGT. CDR3: CASSNSGTGKAFF. The CDR3 DNA is TGTGCCAGCAGCAACTCCGGGACAGGGAAGGCTTTCTTT.